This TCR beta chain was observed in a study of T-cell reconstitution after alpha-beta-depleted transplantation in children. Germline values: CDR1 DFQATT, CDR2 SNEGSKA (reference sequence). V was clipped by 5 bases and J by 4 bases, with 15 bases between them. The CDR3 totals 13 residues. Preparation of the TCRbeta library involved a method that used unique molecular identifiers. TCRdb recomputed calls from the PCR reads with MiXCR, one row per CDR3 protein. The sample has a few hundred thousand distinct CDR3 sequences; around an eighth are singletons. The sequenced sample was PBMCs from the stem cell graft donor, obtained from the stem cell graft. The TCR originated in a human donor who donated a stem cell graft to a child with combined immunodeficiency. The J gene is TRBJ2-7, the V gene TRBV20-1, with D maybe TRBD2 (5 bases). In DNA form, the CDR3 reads TGCAGTGCTGTAGCGTCGTCGGTTTACGAGCAGTACTTC. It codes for CSAVASSVYEQYF.